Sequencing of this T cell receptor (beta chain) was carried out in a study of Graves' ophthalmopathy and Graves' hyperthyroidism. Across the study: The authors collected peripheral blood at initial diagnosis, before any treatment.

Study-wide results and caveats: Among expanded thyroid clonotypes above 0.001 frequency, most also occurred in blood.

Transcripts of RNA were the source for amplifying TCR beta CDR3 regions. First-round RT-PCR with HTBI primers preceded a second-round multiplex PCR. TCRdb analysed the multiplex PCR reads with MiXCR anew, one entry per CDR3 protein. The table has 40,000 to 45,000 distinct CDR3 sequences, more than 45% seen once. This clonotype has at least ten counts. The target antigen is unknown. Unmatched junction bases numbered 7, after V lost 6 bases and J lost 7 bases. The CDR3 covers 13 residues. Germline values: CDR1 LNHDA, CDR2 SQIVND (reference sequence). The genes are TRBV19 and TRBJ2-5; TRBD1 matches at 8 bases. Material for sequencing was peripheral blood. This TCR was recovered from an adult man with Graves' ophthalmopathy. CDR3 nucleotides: TGTGCCAGTAGCCCGACAGGGGTCGTGACCCAGTACTTC. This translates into CASSPTGVVTQYF.